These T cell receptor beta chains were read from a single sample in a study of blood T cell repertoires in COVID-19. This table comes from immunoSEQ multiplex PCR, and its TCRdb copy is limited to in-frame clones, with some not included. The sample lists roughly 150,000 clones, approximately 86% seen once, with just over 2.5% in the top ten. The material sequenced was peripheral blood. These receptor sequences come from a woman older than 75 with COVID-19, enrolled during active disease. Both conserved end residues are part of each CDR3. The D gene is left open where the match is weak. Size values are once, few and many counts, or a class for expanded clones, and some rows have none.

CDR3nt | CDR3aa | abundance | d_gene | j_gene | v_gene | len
TGTGCCAGCAGTTCGTCAGGCTATGGCTACACCTTC | CASSSSGYGYTF | - | - | TRBJ1-2 | TRBV28 | 12
TGTGCCAGCAGTTATTTGGGCAGCGAAAAACTGTTTTTT | CASSYLGSEKLFF | - | - | TRBJ1-4 | TRBV6-5 | 13
TGTGCCAGCTCCCTAGCGGGAAAAAACATTCAGTACTTC | CASSLAGKNIQYF | - | TRBD2 | TRBJ2-4 | TRBV12-3/TRBV12-4 | 13
TGTGCCAGTAAAATGAGGACAGAAGATGAAAAACTGTTTTTT | CASKMRTEDEKLFF | - | - | TRBJ1-4 | TRBV19 | 14
TGTGCCAGCAGCCTCTCCCTCCAAGAGACCCAGTACTTC | CASSLSLQETQYF | - | - | TRBJ2-5 | TRBV3-1/TRBV3-2 | 13
TGTGCCAGCAGCGCCCGGGACTTGTCCTACGAGCAGTACTTC | CASSARDLSYEQYF | - | - | TRBJ2-7 | TRBV5-4 | 14
TGCAGCGTTGAAGTCAGCTACGAGCAGTACTTC | CSVEVSYEQYF | few | - | TRBJ2-7 | TRBV29-1 | 11
TGTGCCAGCACTCCGCGGGGTTCGAGCACTGAAGCTTTCTTT | CASTPRGSSTEAFF | - | - | TRBJ1-1 | TRBV6-6 | 14
TGTGCCAGCATCCGGTCAGGGGGCTGGTATGGCTACACCTTC | CASIRSGGWYGYTF | - | TRBD1 | TRBJ1-2 | TRBV28 | 14
TGTGCCAGTAGTGTCGGTGCAGGGGCGTATGTCGCTGAAGCTTTCTTT | CASSVGAGAYVAEAFF | - | - | TRBJ1-1 | TRBV19 | 16
TGTGCCAGCAGCCGACAGTGGGGCACTGAAGCTTTCTTT | CASSRQWGTEAFF | - | - | TRBJ1-1 | TRBV6-5 | 13
TGTGCCAGCAGTGAATATGGCGGGAGGGGGAATGAGCAGTTCTTC | CASSEYGGRGNEQFF | - | TRBD2 | TRBJ2-1 | TRBV25-1 | 15
TGTGCCAGCAGCCAAACGGGACTTTCCCATAGTGACTATGGCTACACCTTC | CASSQTGLSHSDYGYTF | many | - | TRBJ1-2 | TRBV28 | 17
TGTGCCACCAGCGGAAATATTGGTGGTCTCGGGACAGGTATGGGCTACACCTTC | CATSGNIGGLGTGMGYTF | - | TRBD1 | TRBJ1-2 | TRBV15 | 18
TGTGCCGCGGGTAGGACTTCGAACACCGGGGAGCTGTTTTTT | CAAGRTSNTGELFF | - | - | TRBJ2-2 | TRBV19 | 14
TGTGCCAGCAGCCAAGGGACAGGGGGCCCTAACTATGGCTACACCTTC | CASSQGTGGPNYGYTF | - | TRBD1 | TRBJ1-2 | TRBV4-2 | 16
TGTGCCAGCAGCCCACAGGGTGGTGAAAAACTGTTTTTT | CASSPQGGEKLFF | - | - | TRBJ1-4 | TRBV11-1 | 13
TGTGCCAGTAGTTCCTCTCCAGGGGGCACCACCGGGGAGCTGTTTTTT | CASSSSPGGTTGELFF | - | TRBD1 | TRBJ2-2 | TRBV19 | 16
TGTGCCAGCAGTCCTGAGGGGGAAGTAAGGAATGGCTACACCTTC | CASSPEGEVRNGYTF | - | - | TRBJ1-2 | TRBV4-2 | 15
TGTGCCAGCAGTCATACAGGGGGAGATGAAAAACTGTTTTTT | CASSHTGGDEKLFF | - | TRBD1 | TRBJ1-4 | TRBV6-5 | 14
TGTGCCACCAGCAGCAGGACTAGCCCTTACAATGAGCAGTTCTTC | CATSSRTSPYNEQFF | - | TRBD2 | TRBJ2-1 | TRBV15 | 15
TGTGCCACCAGTGCCATCGGACTAGCGGGATATGAGCAGTTCTTC | CATSAIGLAGYEQFF | - | TRBD2 | TRBJ2-1 | TRBV24-1 | 15
TGTGCCAGCAGCTTAGATCAGGTCTCAGGCTACACCTTC | CASSLDQVSGYTF | - | - | TRBJ1-2 | TRBV7-8 | 13
TGTGCCAGCAGCTCCCAACGGACTGTCGGTCCTGAAGCTTTCTTT | CASSSQRTVGPEAFF | once | - | TRBJ1-1 | TRBV5-6 | 15
TGTGCCAGCAGTGAACGTAGGGGTTTGGCCGGGGAGCTGTTTTTT | CASSERRGLAGELFF | once | - | TRBJ2-2 | TRBV6-1 | 15
TGTGCCAGCAGCGCCCTACGGAGCAATCAGCCCCAGCATTTT | CASSALRSNQPQHF | - | - | TRBJ1-5 | TRBV5-6 | 14